Presented here are 22 T cell receptor beta chains from one specimen sequenced in a study of cytomegalovirus exposure and HLA in healthy donors. The PCR ran on 60 Vbeta and 13 Jbeta primers. The repertoire was sequenced with immunoSEQ multiplex PCR; TCRdb's copy has only in-frame clones and lacks some. The sample includes more than 50,000 clones, 75% seen only once; the top ten take under 30%. The sequenced sample was PBMCs. The receptors originated from a woman between 40 and 55 years old in good health and CMV-seropositive.

The CDR3 DNA reads as TGTGCCAGCAGCTTAGATCAGGTCCCAGCTTTCTTT. Protein: CASSLDQVPAFF. The V call is TRBV7-2, the J call TRBJ1-1; D not certain. Between the trimmed V and J ends, which lost 1 base and 10 bases, there was a span of 10 bases. Germline V gene lookup returns CDR1 SGHTA and CDR2 FQGNSA. The CDR3 is 12 amino acids.

This chain links TRBV4-1 with TRBJ1-3; TRBD1 might be the D (5 bases). CDR3 length: 15 residues. Trimming took 2 bases from V and 4 from J, leaving 12 bases between them. Germline V gene sequence: CDR1 MGHRA, CDR2 YSYEKL. Here the CDR3 DNA reads TGCGCCAGCAGCCAAAATGGGGCGGGGGGAAACACCATATATTTT. Its translation: CASSQNGAGGNTIYF.

This rearrangement joins TRBV18 to TRBJ1-1; TRBD1 is a possible D gene (6 bases). CDR1 KGHSH and CDR2 LQKENI come from the germline V gene. The length of the CDR3 is 13 residues. V was trimmed by 3 bases and J by 5 bases, leaving 10 bases between them. The CDR3 spells CASSPGTSTEAFF. The CDR3, as DNA: TGTGCCAGCTCACCTGGGACATCTACTGAAGCTTTCTTT.

This clone was observed a handful of times. This chain connects TRBV7-2 to TRBJ1-3; TRBD1 is a possible D gene (5 bases). CDR1 and CDR2 (germline): SGHTA, FQGNSA. V shed 4 bases and J shed 8 bases, with 9 bases lying between them. The CDR3 is 12 residues long. This CDR3 reads CASSSWGDTIYF. CDR3 in DNA: TGTGCCAGCAGCTCCTGGGGGGACACCATATATTTT.

J is TRBJ1-1 and V is TRBV30; no definite D call. The ends were cut back, 3 bases at V and 4 bases at J, with 12 bases in the middle. The CDR3 contains 13 residues. Germline assignment: CDR1 GTSNPN and CDR2 SVGIG (reference sequence). This CDR3 is CAWRTQPSTEAFF. The CDR3 DNA sequence: TGTGCCTGGAGGACTCAGCCGAGCACTGAAGCTTTCTTT.

The chain employs TRBV6-4 and TRBJ2-3, with TRBD2 matching 8 bases. The trim removed 5 bases at V and 3 bases at J, leaving 10 bases unmatched. The germline gives CDR1 MRHNA, CDR2 SNTAGT. The CDR3 is made up of 16 amino acids. CDR3 region: CASSPQAGEGTDTQYF. The DNA of the CDR3 is TGTGCCAGCAGTCCCCAAGCGGGGGAAGGGACAGATACGCAGTATTTT.

The sample holds a few counts of this clone. The chain is built from TRBV7-2 and TRBJ1-4; D uncertain. This CDR3 has 14 amino acids. Trimming left V 3 bases short and J 5 bases short, with 10 bases between. Per germline, CDR1 SGHTA and CDR2 FQGNSA. CDR3 DNA sequence: TGTGCCAGCAGCTTTGGGAGGACCAATGAAAAACTGTTTTTT. Amino acid sequence: CASSFGRTNEKLFF.

This clone was recorded only once. V is TRBV7-2 and J is TRBJ1-5; no clear D gene. V was pared by 1 base and J by 3 bases, with 4 bases between. The CDR3 has 13 amino acids. Germline lookup yields CDR1 SGHTA and CDR2 FQGNSA. CDR3 DNA sequence: TGTGCCAGCAGCTTAGACTACAATCAGCCCCAGCATTTT. Its translation is CASSLDYNQPQHF.

This clone was detected only a few times. This sequence joins TRBV7-2 and TRBJ2-7, with a weak D call TRBD1 (6 bases). The CDR3 covers 15 residues. Per the germline V gene, CDR1 is SGHTA and CDR2 is FQGNSA. The V end was cut by 5 bases, the J end by 3 bases, with 17 bases between. The CDR3: CASSQSWDILYEQYF. For the CDR3, the DNA is TGTGCCAGCAGCCAGAGCTGGGACATACTCTACGAGCAGTACTTC.

This sequence joins TRBV27 and TRBJ2-3, with unresolved D. Trimming left V 7 bases short and J 0 bases short, with 5 bases between. The CDR3 totals 12 residues. In germline, CDR1 is MNHEY, CDR2 SMNVEV (reference sequence). The CDR3 protein is CASNTSTDTQYF. As DNA, the CDR3 is TGTGCCAGCAATACTAGCACAGATACGCAGTATTTT.

This clone was detected a few times. The J gene is TRBJ2-3, the V gene TRBV9, with D possibly matching TRBD2 (6 bases). V gave up 3 bases and J gave up 2 bases, with 7 bases separating them. The germline CDR1 and CDR2 sequences are SGDLS and YYNGEE. The CDR3 sequence is 13 residues long. The CDR3 is CASSGGNTDTQYF. In DNA, the CDR3 is TGTGCCAGCAGCGGCGGGAACACAGATACGCAGTATTTT. Variable domain in full (rest from reference TRBV9 and TRBJ2-3): DSGVTQTPKHLITATGQRVTLRCSPRSGDLSVYWYQQSLDQGLQFLIQYYNGEERAKGNILERFSAQQFPDLHSELNLSSLELGDSALYFCASSGGNTDTQYFGPGTRLTVL.

The chain is built from TRBV5-8 and TRBJ2-7, with 9 bases fitting TRBD1. The CDR3 is made up of 15 amino acids. The J segment lost 2 bases and the V segment lost 2 bases, leaving 5 bases of the junction unmatched. In germline, CDR1 is SGHTS, CDR2 YDEGEE. CDR3 region: CASSLRTGEAYEQYF. CDR3 DNA: TGTGCCAGCAGCTTAAGGACAGGGGAAGCCTACGAGCAGTACTTC.

In this sample, this clone turned up a few times. The chain links TRBV18 to TRBJ2-3, with 8 nucleotides matching TRBD1. There are 15 residues in the CDR3. V shed 2 bases and J 2 bases; nucleotides not matched to a gene: 3. Germline CDR1 is KGHSH and CDR2 is LQKENI. This chain's CDR3 is CASSPNRGDTDTQYF. The CDR3 coding sequence is TGTGCCAGCTCACCAAACAGGGGGGACACAGATACGCAGTATTTT.

This sequence joins TRBV18 and TRBJ2-4; 7 bases map to TRBD1. The germline CDR1 and CDR2 sequences are KGHSH and LQKENI. The CDR3 sequence is 14 residues long. Trimming at V came to 6 bases and at J to 2 bases, leaving 4 bases not matched to a gene. The CDR3, as DNA: TGTGCCAGCTCGCGACAGGGCCCCAAAAACATTCAGTACTTC. The encoded protein is CASSRQGPKNIQYF.

J is TRBJ1-1 and V is TRBV5-6; no reliable D call. Germline V lookup: CDR1 SGHDT, CDR2 YYEEEE. Between the trimmed V and J ends, which lost 1 base and 5 bases, there was a span of 9 bases. The CDR3 contains 13 residues. In nucleotides, the CDR3 is TGTGCCAGCAGCTTGAATTCGGGGACTGAAGCTTTCTTT. Protein sequence: CASSLNSGTEAFF.

The chain uses TRBV6-1 and TRBJ2-2; TRBD1 aligns across 9 bases. J gave up 4 bases and V 4 bases, and 10 bases lay outside the gene matches. Germline loops: CDR1 MNHNS, CDR2 SASEGT. This CDR3 contains 17 residues. CDR3 coding DNA: TGTGCCAGCAGTGTACCGGGACAGGGAGGGGGCACCGGGGAGCTGTTTTTT. Translated, it gives CASSVPGQGGGTGELFF.

This clone was seen a few times. V usage is TRBV5-6 and J usage is TRBJ1-2; D ambiguous. The CDR3 is made up of 15 amino acids. V was pared by 1 base and J by 4 bases, with 14 bases between. CDR1 and CDR2 (germline): SGHDT, YYEEEE. The CDR3 loop reads CASSLSHDGGYGYTF. In DNA form, the CDR3 reads TGTGCCAGCAGCTTGAGCCACGACGGAGGCTATGGCTACACCTTC.

J is TRBJ2-7 and V is TRBV7-2; TRBD2 agrees at 9 bases. CDR3 size: 16 residues. V shed 3 bases and J 5 bases; nucleotides not matched to a gene: 11. The germline V gene has CDR1 SGHTA and CDR2 FQGNSA. CDR3 in DNA: TGTGCCAGCAGCTTCGGGCGGGGGGGGCTAGGAAACGAGCAGTACTTC. Amino acid sequence: CASSFGRGGLGNEQYF.

The chain is built from TRBV5-7 and TRBJ2-7; the D gene is possibly TRBD2 (6 bases). TRBV5-7 is assigned to the ORF class and has an uncertain function. The CDR3 length is 17 residues. Deletions cut 0 bases from V and 0 bases from J, with 16 bases between. The CDR3 bases are TGTGCCAGCAGCTTGGCGACTAGAGGTTGGGGCTCCTACGAGCAGTACTTC. Amino acids: CASSLATRGWGSYEQYF.

V usage is TRBV6-6 and J usage is TRBJ2-3; possibly TRBD1 for D (6 bases). The germline V gene has CDR1 MNHNY and CDR2 SVGAGI (reference sequence). This CDR3 has 16 residues. With 6 bases removed from V and 2 bases from J, the gap between germline ends came to 18 bases. CDR3 loop: CASRPPPGVSTDTQYF. The CDR3 DNA reads TGTGCCAGCAGGCCACCCCCAGGGGTTTCCACAGATACGCAGTATTTT.

This clone was counted only a few times. V usage is TRBV9 and J usage is TRBJ2-5; D is unclear. CDR1 is SGDLS, CDR2 YYNGEE, per germline. The CDR3 runs 15 residues. Between the trimmed V and J ends, which lost 1 base and 4 bases, there was a span of 14 bases. CDR3 loop: CASSVTEGTGETQYF. CDR3 bases: TGTGCCAGCAGCGTAACCGAAGGAACGGGAGAGACCCAGTACTTC.

V gene TRBV5-6 combines with J gene TRBJ2-5; 11 bases line up with TRBD2. Germline V CDR1 and CDR2: SGHDT, YYEEEE. J gave up 4 bases and V 1 base, and 3 bases lay outside the gene matches. This CDR3 spans 15 amino acids. The CDR3 DNA sequence: TGTGCCAGCAGCTTGACTAGCGGGGGATTAGAGACCCAGTACTTC. Protein: CASSLTSGGLETQYF.